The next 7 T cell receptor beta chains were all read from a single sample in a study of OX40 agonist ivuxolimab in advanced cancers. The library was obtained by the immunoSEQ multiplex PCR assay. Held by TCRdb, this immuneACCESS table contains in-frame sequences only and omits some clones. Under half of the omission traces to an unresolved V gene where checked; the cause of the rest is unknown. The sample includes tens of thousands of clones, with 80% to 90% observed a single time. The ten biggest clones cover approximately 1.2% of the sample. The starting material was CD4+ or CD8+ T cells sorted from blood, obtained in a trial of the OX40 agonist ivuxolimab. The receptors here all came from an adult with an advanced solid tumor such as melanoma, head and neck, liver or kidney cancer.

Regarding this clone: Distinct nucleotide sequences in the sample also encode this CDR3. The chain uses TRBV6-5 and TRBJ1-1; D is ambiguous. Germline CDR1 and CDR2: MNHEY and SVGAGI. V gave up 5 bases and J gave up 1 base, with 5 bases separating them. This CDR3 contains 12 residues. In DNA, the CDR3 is TGTGCCAGCAGTCGACAGAACACTGAAGCTTTCTTT. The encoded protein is CASSRQNTEAFF.

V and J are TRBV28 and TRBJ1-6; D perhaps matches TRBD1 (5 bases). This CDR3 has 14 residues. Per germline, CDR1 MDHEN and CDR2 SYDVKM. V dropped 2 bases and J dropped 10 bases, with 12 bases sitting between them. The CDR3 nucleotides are TGTGCCAGCAGTTTAGCCAGGGTAACATCACCCCTCCACTTT. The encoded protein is CASSLARVTSPLHF.

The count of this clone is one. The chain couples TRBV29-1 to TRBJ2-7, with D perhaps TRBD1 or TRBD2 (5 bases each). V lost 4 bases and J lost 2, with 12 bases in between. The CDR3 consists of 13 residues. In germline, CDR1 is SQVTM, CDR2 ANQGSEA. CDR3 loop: CSVAGTEAYEQYF. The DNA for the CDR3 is TGCAGCGTTGCCGGGACGGAGGCCTACGAGCAGTACTTC.

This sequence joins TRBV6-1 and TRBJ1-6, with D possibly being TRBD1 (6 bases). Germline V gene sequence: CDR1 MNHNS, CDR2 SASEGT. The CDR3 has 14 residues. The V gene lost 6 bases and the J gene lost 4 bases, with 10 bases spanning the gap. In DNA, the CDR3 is TGTGCCAGCAGACACCAGGGGTATAATTCACCCCTCCACTTT. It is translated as CASRHQGYNSPLHF.

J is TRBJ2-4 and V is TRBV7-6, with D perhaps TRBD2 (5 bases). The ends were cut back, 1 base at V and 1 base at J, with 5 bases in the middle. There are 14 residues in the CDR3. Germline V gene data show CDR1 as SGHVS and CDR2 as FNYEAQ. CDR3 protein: CASSLGGAKNIQYF. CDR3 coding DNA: TGTGCCAGCAGCTTAGGAGGGGCCAAAAACATTCAGTACTTC.

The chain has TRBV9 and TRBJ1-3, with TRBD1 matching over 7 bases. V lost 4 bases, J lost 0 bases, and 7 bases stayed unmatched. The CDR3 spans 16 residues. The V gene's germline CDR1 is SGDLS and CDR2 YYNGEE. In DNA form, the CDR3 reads TGTGCCAGCAGCAGAGCCGACAGGGACTCTGGAAACACCATATATTTT. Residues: CASSRADRDSGNTIYF.

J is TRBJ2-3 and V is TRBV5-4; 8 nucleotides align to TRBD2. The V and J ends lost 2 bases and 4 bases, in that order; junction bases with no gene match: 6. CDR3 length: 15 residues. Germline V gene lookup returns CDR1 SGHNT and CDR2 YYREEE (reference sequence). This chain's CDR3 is CASSFGGARADTQYF. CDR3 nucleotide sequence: TGTGCCAGCAGCTTCGGGGGGGCAAGGGCAGATACGCAGTATTTT.